These 32 T cell receptor beta chains were sequenced from one sample in a study of cytomegalovirus exposure and HLA in healthy donors (dated by TCRdb to about 2017). Library method: the immunoSEQ multiplex PCR assay. For the multiplex PCR, a mixture combining 60 forward primers for TCR Vbeta segments and 13 reverse primers for TCR Jbeta segments was used. Drawn from immuneACCESS, this table holds only the in-frame rearrangements with V and J called that TCRdb kept. Clones are partly lost; checked studies trace under half to an unresolved V gene and leave the rest unexplained. For this sample, the table gives 130,000 or so clones. Jointly, the top ten make up under 2% of the sample. Sequencing was performed on PBMCs. These receptors came from a woman aged 40 to 50 in good health and CMV-seropositive.

The J gene is TRBJ2-1, the V gene TRBV20-1; no clear D. The CDR3 loop spans 10 amino acids. Germline assignment: CDR1 DFQATT and CDR2 SNEGSKA (reference sequence). Trimming took 7 bases from V and 10 from J, leaving 11 bases between them. CDR3 sequence reads: CSGGGLEQFF. The CDR3 DNA sequence: TGCAGTGGAGGTGGATTGGAGCAGTTCTTC.

This sequence joins TRBV19 and TRBJ2-2; 7 bases agree with TRBD2. CDR3 size: 16 residues. Trimming at V came to 4 bases and at J to 3 bases, leaving 8 bases not matched to a gene. Germline values: CDR1 LNHDA, CDR2 SQIVND (reference sequence). This CDR3 reads CASSKIAGVDTGELFF. CDR3 coding DNA: TGTGCCAGTAGTAAAATTGCGGGAGTGGACACCGGGGAGCTGTTTTTT.

The CDR3 DNA is TGCGCCAGCAGCGCCGGACAGGGGGCCTACAATGAGCAGTTCTTC. Protein sequence: CASSAGQGAYNEQFF. The chain couples TRBV5-1 to TRBJ2-1; 10 bases align to TRBD1. Germline loops: CDR1 SGHRS, CDR2 YFSETQ. Trimming removed 4 bases from V and 2 bases from J; junction bases left unmatched: 3. CDR3 size: 15 residues.

J is TRBJ2-1 and V is TRBV28, with 13 bases matching TRBD2. CDR1 is MDHEN and CDR2 is SYDVKM in the germline V gene. The CDR3 is made up of 14 amino acids. V dropped 6 bases and J dropped 7; count of bases not matched to a gene: 3. The DNA of the CDR3 is TGTGCCAGCAGCAGGACTAGCGGGAGAAATGAGCAGTTCTTC. This translates into CASSRTSGRNEQFF.

V and J are TRBV6-5 and TRBJ2-1, with 12 bases that match TRBD2. The CDR3 is made up of 14 amino acids. The germline V gene has CDR1 MNHEY and CDR2 SVGAGI. J gave up 9 bases and V 6 bases, and 6 bases lay outside the gene matches. DNA of the CDR3: TGTGCCAGCAGCCTAGCGGGAGGGCCGAGTGAGCAGTTCTTC. Translation: CASSLAGGPSEQFF.

V is TRBV28 and J is TRBJ2-4; 10 bases map to TRBD1. Trimming took 6 bases from V and 0 from J; bases not matched to a gene: 11. The germline CDR1 and CDR2 sequences are MDHEN and SYDVKM. This CDR3 region has 18 residues. The CDR3 here is CASSPGQGRKIAKNIQYF. Here the CDR3 DNA reads TGTGCCAGCAGCCCGGGACAGGGGCGCAAGATAGCCAAAAACATTCAGTACTTC.

J is TRBJ1-5 and V is TRBV7-8, with D possibly TRBD1 on 6 matching bases. Trimming cost V 5 bases and J 5 bases, with 16 bases left between them. This CDR3 spans 15 amino acids. Germline V gives CDR1 SGHVS, CDR2 FQNEAQ. The CDR3 sequence is CASSPSAGEDQPQHF. The CDR3 nucleotides read TGTGCCAGCAGCCCCTCGGCAGGGGAAGATCAGCCCCAGCATTTT. The full variable domain, in which reference TRBV7-8 and TRBJ1-5 provide the parts outside the CDR3, is GAGVSQSPRYKVAKRGQDVALRCDPISGHVSLFWYQQALGQGPEFLTYFQNEAQLDKSGLPSDRFFAERPEGSVSTLKIQRTQQEDSAVYLCASSPSAGEDQPQHFGDGTRLSIL.

The chain links TRBV7-2 to TRBJ1-1; D remains unclear. V lost 1 base and J 7 bases, leaving 7 bases between the germline ends. CDR1 is SGHTA and CDR2 is FQGNSA in the germline V gene. The CDR3 spans 12 residues. CDR3 protein: CASSLGSGEAFF. In DNA, the CDR3 is TGTGCCAGCAGCTTAGGATCAGGTGAAGCTTTCTTT.

The chain recombines TRBV19 with TRBJ2-5, with a possible D match to TRBD1 (6 bases). The ends were cut back, 7 bases at V and 5 bases at J, with 11 bases in the middle. This CDR3 is 12 amino acids long. Germline V lookup: CDR1 LNHDA, CDR2 SQIVND (reference sequence). The CDR3 here is CASTQGGETQYF. CDR3 sequence (DNA): TGTGCCAGTACACAGGGTGGGGAGACCCAGTACTTC.

The chain uses TRBV5-1 and TRBJ2-3, with no clear D. V lost 0 bases and J lost 2, with 7 bases in between. Germline V gene lookup returns CDR1 SGHRS and CDR2 YFSETQ. CDR3 length equals 14 residues. The CDR3: CASSLGQATDTQYF. CDR3 nucleotide sequence: TGCGCCAGCAGCTTGGGGCAGGCCACAGATACGCAGTATTTT.

The chain has TRBV4-3 and TRBJ2-1; tentatively, D is TRBD2 (5 bases). V was trimmed by 5 bases and J by 10 bases, leaving 15 bases between them. This CDR3 is built from 13 residues. Germline V lookup: CDR1 LGHNA, CDR2 YSLEER. This chain's CDR3 is CASSKWGVGEQFF. CDR3 in DNA: TGCGCCAGCAGCAAATGGGGAGTGGGGGAGCAGTTCTTC.

The rearrangement joins TRBV11-2 to TRBJ2-3; TRBD2 matches at 7 bases. This CDR3 region has 18 residues. CDR1 and CDR2 (germline): SGHAT, FQNNGV. Germline trimming cut 5 bases from V and 0 bases from J; bases unmatched to any gene: 14. The CDR3 nucleotides are TGTGCCAGCAGCCAACCCTTCCGACTAGCTGCTAGCACAGATACGCAGTATTTT. Its protein product is CASSQPFRLAASTDTQYF.

This rearrangement joins TRBV10-2 to TRBJ1-1; no clear D gene. This CDR3 comprises 12 residues. From germline, CDR1 is WSHSY and CDR2 SAAADI. Trimming removed 4 bases at V and 1 base at J, with 4 bases between. CDR3 sequence: CASSGGNTEAFF. CDR3 in DNA: TGCGCCAGCAGTGGAGGGAACACTGAAGCTTTCTTT.

Concerning this clone: The junction departs from germline at one end; a sequencing error may be responsible. The chain is built from TRBV6-1 and TRBJ2-7; 8 positions agree with TRBD2. The CDR3 runs to 13 residues. In germline, CDR1 is MNHNS, CDR2 SASEGT. The CDR3 sequence is CAGSPGLEDEQYF. As DNA, the CDR3 is TGTGCCGGCAGTCCGGGACTAGAGGACGAGCAGTACTTC.

This chain uses TRBV29-1 with TRBJ2-1; 9 bases align to TRBD2. V dropped 3 bases and J dropped 5; count of bases not matched to a gene: 14. The CDR3 spans 17 residues. Germline V gene data show CDR1 as SQVTM and CDR2 as ANQGSEA. The CDR3 DNA is TGCAGCGTTGATGGGCTAGCGGGACCTCCAGCCCACAATGAGCAGTTCTTC. It codes for CSVDGLAGPPAHNEQFF.

This chain links TRBV7-2 with TRBJ1-4; D ambiguous. CDR3 length: 15 residues. Germline-derived CDR1 and CDR2 are SGHTA and FQGNSA. Trimming cost V 5 bases and J 7 bases, with 17 bases left between them. CDR3 loop: CASSRGPGWAEKLFF. As DNA, the CDR3 is TGTGCCAGCAGCCGTGGGCCTGGATGGGCTGAAAAACTGTTTTTT.

J is TRBJ2-1 and V is TRBV28, with 11 bases that match TRBD2. J was trimmed by 4 bases and V by 7 bases; bases with no gene match: 9. The CDR3 extends over 16 amino acids. CDR1 is MDHEN, CDR2 SYDVKM, per germline. CDR3 in DNA: TGTGCCAGCACCTCACTAGCGGGAGACGAGTACAATGAGCAGTTCTTC. This codes for CASTSLAGDEYNEQFF.

The chain joins TRBV7-9 to TRBJ1-2; D remains unclear. CDR3 size: 15 residues. Germline V CDR1 and CDR2: SEHNR, FQNEAQ (reference sequence). Deletions cut 1 base from V and 4 bases from J, with 13 bases between. CDR3 DNA: TGTGCCAGCAGCTTAGTGTCTGTACAGTCCTATGGCTACACCTTC. Translated: CASSLVSVQSYGYTF.

The genes are TRBV19 and TRBJ1-5; 9 positions agree with TRBD1. Trimming took 7 bases from V and 4 from J; bases not matched to a gene: 2. Germline V gives CDR1 LNHDA, CDR2 SQIVND (reference sequence). The CDR3 has 13 residues. The CDR3 here is CASKDRGNQPQHF. CDR3 DNA sequence: TGTGCCAGTAAGGACAGGGGAAATCAGCCCCAGCATTTT.

V gene TRBV6-6 combines with J gene TRBJ1-3; D uncertain. The CDR3 spans 14 residues. Germline V gene data show CDR1 as MNHNY and CDR2 as SVGAGI (reference sequence). V was clipped by 7 bases and J by 0 bases, with 10 bases between them. The CDR3 sequence is CASNNFRSGNTIYF. As DNA, the CDR3 is TGTGCCAGCAATAACTTTCGCTCTGGAAACACCATATATTTT.

As concerns this clone: The junction and the germline gene differ at one end; a read error may be behind it. The chain is built from TRBV10-2 and TRBJ2-1, with 11 nucleotides matching TRBD2. This CDR3 is built from 14 residues. Germline V lookup: CDR1 WSHSY, CDR2 SAAADI. CDR3 bases: TGCGCCAGCACGACTAGCGGGACCTACAATGAGCGGTTCTTC. Its protein is CASTTSGTYNERFF.

This sequence joins TRBV28 and TRBJ1-4, with 10 bases fitting TRBD1. The CDR3 runs to 15 residues. With V trimmed by 4 bases and J by 8 bases, 7 bases remained unmatched. Germline V CDR1 and CDR2: MDHEN, SYDVKM. The CDR3 DNA reads as TGTGCCAGCAGTTCCCCGGGACAGGGGACAGAAAAACTGTTTTTT. It encodes CASSSPGQGTEKLFF. The complete variable domain, with remaining parts taken from reference TRBV28 and TRBJ1-4, reads DVKVTQSSRYLVKRTGEKVFLECVQDMDHENMFWYRQDPGLGLRLIYFSYDVKMKEKGDIPEGYSVSREKKERFSLILESASTNQTSMYLCASSSPGQGTEKLFFGSGTQLSVL.

V and J are TRBV18 and TRBJ2-1, with TRBD2 identical over 11 bases. This CDR3 has 18 residues. V lost 5 bases and J lost 1; bases outside the gene matches: 10. The germline V gene encodes CDR1 KGHSH and CDR2 LQKENI. The chain's CDR3 is CASSSILTSGSSYNEQFF. The CDR3, as DNA: TGTGCCAGCTCATCCATCCTAACTAGCGGGAGTTCCTACAATGAGCAGTTCTTC.

The V and J genes are TRBV18 and TRBJ2-7; tentatively, D is TRBD1 (6 bases). The V end was cut by 0 bases, the J end by 2 bases, with 14 bases between. The CDR3 loop spans 16 amino acids. Germline CDR1 KGHSH, CDR2 LQKENI. CDR3 region: CASSPPMGAGPYEQYF. CDR3 in DNA: TGTGCCAGCTCACCACCGATGGGGGCAGGGCCCTACGAGCAGTACTTC.

This chain joins TRBV5-1 and TRBJ2-1; possible D gene TRBD2, 6 bases. Germline V CDR1 and CDR2: SGHRS, YFSETQ. V was pared by 0 bases and J by 7 bases, with 11 bases between. There are 14 residues in the CDR3. CDR3 in amino acids: CASSLGLVDNEQFF. The CDR3 nucleotides read TGCGCCAGCAGCTTGGGACTAGTGGATAATGAGCAGTTCTTC.

V and J are TRBV11-2 and TRBJ1-2; unclear D gene. There are 11 residues in the CDR3. The V gene's germline CDR1 is SGHAT and CDR2 FQNNGV. The germline V and J ends were trimmed by 7 bases and 8 bases, with 11 bases remaining between them. CDR3 in amino acids: CASNGLGGYTF. The CDR3 nucleotides read TGTGCCAGCAATGGACTGGGGGGCTACACCTTC.

The genes are TRBV10-3 and TRBJ2-1; 11 bases agree with TRBD1. Germline V lookup: CDR1 ENHRY, CDR2 SYGVKD. V trimming: 6 bases; J trimming: 4 bases; junction bases outside the gene matches: 2. This CDR3 has 14 residues. CDR3 loop: CAISRDRGYNEQFF. CDR3 bases: TGTGCCATCAGCAGGGACAGGGGGTACAATGAGCAGTTCTTC.

The V gene is TRBV6-1, the J gene TRBJ2-1, with 14 bases that match TRBD2. J gave up 7 bases and V 4 bases, and 6 bases lay outside the gene matches. CDR3 length: 16 residues. Germline V gene sequence: CDR1 MNHNS, CDR2 SASEGT. CDR3 residues: CASSGSGTSGRNEQFF. CDR3 in DNA: TGTGCCAGCAGTGGGAGTGGGACTAGCGGGAGAAATGAGCAGTTCTTC.

This chain uses TRBV6-1 with TRBJ2-1; no definite D call. CDR1 is MNHNS, CDR2 SASEGT, per germline. This CDR3 contains 13 residues. V was cut by 0 bases and J by 7 bases, with 7 bases left in between. CDR3 DNA sequence: TGTGCCAGCAGTGAAGCCGCCCGGAATGAGCAGTTCTTC. It codes for CASSEAARNEQFF.

The rearrangement joins TRBV6-5 to TRBJ2-1; TRBD2 aligns across 12 bases. The germline CDR1 and CDR2 sequences are MNHEY and SVGAGI. The CDR3 consists of 16 residues. With V trimmed by 4 bases and J by 5 bases, 6 bases remained unmatched. CDR3 bases: TGTGCCAGCAGTTTTCGGACTAGCGGGACCCACAATGAGCAGTTCTTC. Amino acid sequence: CASSFRTSGTHNEQFF.

Here the CDR3 reads CASRRNSNQPQHF. As DNA, the CDR3 is TGCGCCAGCAGGCGGAATAGCAATCAGCCCCAGCATTTT. The V gene is TRBV10-1, the J gene TRBJ1-5; D gene ambiguous. The germline V and J ends were trimmed by 6 bases and 0 bases, with 6 bases remaining between them. The CDR3 runs 13 residues. CDR1 and CDR2 (germline): WNHNN, SYGVQD (reference sequence).

CDR3 amino acids: CASSLAGLEAFF. The CDR3 nucleotides are TGTGCCAGCAGCTTAGCCGGACTTGAAGCTTTCTTT. The chain is built from TRBV5-4 and TRBJ1-1, with D hard to call. The CDR3 totals 12 residues. Germline V gene lookup returns CDR1 SGHNT and CDR2 YYREEE (reference sequence). Trimming stripped 2 bases from V and 7 bases from J, with 9 bases between.